Included here is one TCR beta chain sequence, with context. This record comes from a study of blood T cell repertoires in COVID-19. Background on the study: Samples taken during acute and convalescent COVID-19 were collected in the United States, Italy and Spain. Sample material is recorded as cDNA or gDNA derived from T cells, B-cell-depleted T cells, or PBMCs.

Germline V CDR1 and CDR2: SGHRS, YFSETQ. The CDR3 totals 17 residues. V shed 3 bases and J shed 3 bases, with 21 bases lying between them. As processed by the authors: Quantification of nucleated cells was approximated via reference gene primer amplification. Data came from immunoSEQ multiplex PCR; TCRdb stores just in-frame clones and leaves some out. V, J and clone size are taken as reported in that table, and D and trimming were inferred from the DNA itself. The table shows 50,000 to 65,000 clones, with 86% occurring only once. This TCR was sampled from a man aged 40-49 years with acute or convalescent COVID-19. The source material was peripheral blood. The J gene is TRBJ1-1, the V gene TRBV5-1; D perhaps matches TRBD1 (6 bases). CDR3 amino acids: CASSSYLRGGEDTEAFF. For the CDR3, the DNA is TGCGCCAGCAGCTCCTACCTTAGAGGGGGAGAGGACACTGAAGCTTTCTTT.